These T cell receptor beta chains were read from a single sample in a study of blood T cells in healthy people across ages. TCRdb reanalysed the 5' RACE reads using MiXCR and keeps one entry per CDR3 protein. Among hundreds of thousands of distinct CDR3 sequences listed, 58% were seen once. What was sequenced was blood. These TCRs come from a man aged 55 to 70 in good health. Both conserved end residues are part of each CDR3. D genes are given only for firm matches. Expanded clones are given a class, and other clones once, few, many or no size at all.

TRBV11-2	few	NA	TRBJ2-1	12	CASRLDYNEQFF	TGTGCCAGCCGCCTCGACTACAATGAGCAGTTCTTC
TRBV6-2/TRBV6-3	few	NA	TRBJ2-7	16	CASSYSIRESSYEQYF	TGTGCCAGCAGTTACTCGATAAGGGAAAGCTCCTACGAGCAGTACTTC
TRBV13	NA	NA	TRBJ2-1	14	CAGSLVRSYNEQFF	TGTGCCGGCAGCTTAGTACGGTCGTACAATGAGCAGTTCTTC
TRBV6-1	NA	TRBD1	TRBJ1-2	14	CASRRKDRVRGYTF	TGTGCCAGCAGACGCAAGGACAGGGTCCGAGGCTACACCTTC
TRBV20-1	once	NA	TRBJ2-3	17	CSARGPAGYSSTDTQYF	TGCAGTGCTAGGGGCCCGGCGGGCTATTCTAGCACAGATACGCAGTATTTT
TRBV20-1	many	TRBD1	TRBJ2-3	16	CSATRHGTASTDTQYF	TGCAGTGCTACCCGACACGGGACAGCTAGCACAGATACGCAGTATTTT
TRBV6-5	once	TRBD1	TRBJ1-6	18	CASSYSTSRQGGNSPLHF	TGTGCCAGCAGTTACTCGACCTCCCGACAGGGCGGGAATTCACCCCTCCACTTT
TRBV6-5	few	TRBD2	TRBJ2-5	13	CASKTPGGETQYF	TGTGCCAGCAAAACACCCGGGGGGGAGACCCAGTACTTC
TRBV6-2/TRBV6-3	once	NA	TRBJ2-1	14	CASSYVGPRGEQFF	TGTGCCAGCAGTTACGTAGGTCCCCGGGGGGAGCAGTTCTTC
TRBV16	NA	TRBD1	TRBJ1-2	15	CASSQSQTGNYGYTF	TGTGCCAGCAGCCAATCCCAGACAGGGAACTATGGCTACACCTTC
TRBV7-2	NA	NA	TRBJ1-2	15	CASKPWGDPNYGYTF	TGTGCCAGTAAACCTTGGGGGGACCCTAACTATGGCTACACCTTC
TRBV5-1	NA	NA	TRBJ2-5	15	CASSPGTAWEETQYF	TGCGCCAGCAGCCCCGGGACCGCATGGGAAGAGACCCAGTACTTC
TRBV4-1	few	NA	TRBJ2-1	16	CASSLSDYSSYNEQFF	TGCGCCAGCAGCCTAAGCGATTATAGCAGCTACAATGAGCAGTTCTTC
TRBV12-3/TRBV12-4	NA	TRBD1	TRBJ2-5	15	CASTPGTGGWETQYF	TGTGCCAGCACCCCCGGGACAGGGGGCTGGGAGACCCAGTACTTC
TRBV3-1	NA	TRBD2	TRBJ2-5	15	CASSQRTSLWETQYF	TGTGCCAGCAGCCAAAGGACTAGCCTCTGGGAGACCCAGTACTTC
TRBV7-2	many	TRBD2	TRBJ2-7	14	CASSPRTSSYEQYF	TGTGCCAGCAGCCCTCGGACTAGCTCCTACGAGCAGTACTTC
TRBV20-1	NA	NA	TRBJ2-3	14	CSVGRYQGTDTQYF	TGCAGTGTGGGGCGGTACCAGGGCACAGATACGCAGTATTTT
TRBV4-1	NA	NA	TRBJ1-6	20	CASSPRLAGGGSSYNSPLHF	TGCGCCAGCAGCCCTCGGTTGGCAGGTGGAGGCAGCTCCTATAATTCACCCCTCCACTTT
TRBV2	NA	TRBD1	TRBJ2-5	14	CASRTGGGQETQYF	TGTGCTAGCAGGACAGGGGGAGGACAAGAGACCCAGTACTTC
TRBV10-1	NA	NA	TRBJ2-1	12	CASSAVFGEQFF	TGCGCCAGCAGTGCCGTTTTTGGGGAGCAGTTCTTC
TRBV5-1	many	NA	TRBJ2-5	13	CASSLSREETQYF	TGCGCCAGCAGCTTGTCGCGGGAAGAGACCCAGTACTTC
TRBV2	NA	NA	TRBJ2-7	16	CASSLSGVASYNEQYF	TGTGCCAGCAGTCTCTCGGGGGTTGCTTCCTACAATGAGCAGTACTTC
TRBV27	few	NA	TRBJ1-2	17	CASSRLPRPSYNYGYTF	TGTGCCAGTAGTCGTCTCCCTAGACCCAGTTATAACTATGGCTACACCTTC
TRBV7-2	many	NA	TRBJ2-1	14	CASSTPTGNNEQFF	TGTGCCAGCAGCACACCTACAGGGAACAATGAGCAGTTCTTC
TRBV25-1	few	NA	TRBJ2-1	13	CASSELDAYEQFF	TGTGCCAGCAGTGAATTGGACGCCTATGAGCAGTTCTTC
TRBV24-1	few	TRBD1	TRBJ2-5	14	CATSDRTGDETQYF	TGTGCCACCAGTGATCGGACAGGGGACGAGACCCAGTACTTC
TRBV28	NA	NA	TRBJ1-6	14	CASLVGGRESPLHF	TGTGCCAGCCTCGTTGGTGGTCGGGAGTCACCCCTCCACTTT
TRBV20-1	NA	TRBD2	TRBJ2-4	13	CSAGEGRVDIQYF	TGCAGTGCTGGAGAAGGGAGGGTAGACATTCAGTACTTC
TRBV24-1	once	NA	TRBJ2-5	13	CATSDPGSETQYF	TGTGCCACCAGTGATCCAGGGTCGGAGACCCAGTACTTC
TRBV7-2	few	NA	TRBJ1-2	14	CASSLKGDNYGYTF	TGTGCCAGCAGCTTAAAGGGCGATAACTATGGCTACACCTTC
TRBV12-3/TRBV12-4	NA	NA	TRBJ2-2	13	CASSAQGTGELFF	TGTGCCAGCAGTGCCCAAGGAACCGGGGAGCTGTTTTTT
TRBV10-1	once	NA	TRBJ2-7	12	CASSEGQGHEYF	TGCGCCAGCAGTGAGGGTCAGGGACACGAGTACTTC
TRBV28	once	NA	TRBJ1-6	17	CASSLTGTASYNSPLHF	TGTGCCAGCAGTTTAACCGGGACCGCAAGCTATAATTCACCCCTCCACTTT
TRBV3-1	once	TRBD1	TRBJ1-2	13	CASGTTGLEGYTF	TGTGCCAGCGGTACGACAGGGCTTGAGGGCTACACCTTC
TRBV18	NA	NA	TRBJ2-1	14	CASSPQDKAIGQFF	TGTGCCAGCTCACCTCAGGACAAAGCGATAGGGCAGTTCTTC
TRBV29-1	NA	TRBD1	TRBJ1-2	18	CSAGKNRKVPGQGGGYTF	TGCAGCGCCGGGAAAAATCGCAAAGTCCCGGGACAGGGGGGTGGCTACACCTTC
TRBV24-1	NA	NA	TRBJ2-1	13	CATSDELEVQRFF	TGTGCCACCAGTGATGAGTTGGAAGTTCAGCGGTTCTTC
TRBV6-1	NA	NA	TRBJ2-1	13	CASSEEQGNEQFF	TGTGCCAGCAGTGAAGAACAGGGCAATGAGCAGTTCTTC
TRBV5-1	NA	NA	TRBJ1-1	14	CASSFTQGNTEAFF	TGCGCCAGCAGTTTTACACAGGGGAACACTGAAGCTTTCTTT
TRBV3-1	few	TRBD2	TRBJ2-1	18	CASSQVGRGGDGYNEQFF	TGTGCCAGCAGCCAAGTCGGACGGGGGGGAGACGGATACAATGAGCAGTTCTTC
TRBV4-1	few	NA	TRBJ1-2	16	CASSQESEGTNYGYTF	TGCGCCAGCAGCCAAGAGTCGGAGGGGACTAACTATGGCTACACCTTC
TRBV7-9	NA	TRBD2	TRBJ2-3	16	CASSLAPAGVADTQYF	TGTGCCAGCAGCTTAGCCCCAGCGGGGGTTGCAGATACGCAGTATTTT
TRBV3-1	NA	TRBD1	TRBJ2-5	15	CASTYGTGNQETQYF	TGTGCCAGCACCTACGGGACAGGGAACCAAGAGACCCAGTACTTC
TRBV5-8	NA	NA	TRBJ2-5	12	CASSQWAVTQYF	TGTGCCAGCAGCCAGTGGGCGGTGACCCAGTACTTC
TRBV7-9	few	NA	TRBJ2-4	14	CASSGEVGQNIQYF	TGTGCCAGCAGCGGGGAAGTGGGCCAAAACATTCAGTACTTC
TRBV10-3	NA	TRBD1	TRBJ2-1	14	CAISEFDRGGEQFF	TGTGCCATCAGTGAGTTCGACAGGGGAGGTGAGCAGTTCTTC
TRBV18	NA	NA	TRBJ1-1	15	CASSQKGNMNTEAFF	TGTGCCAGCTCACAAAAGGGGAACATGAACACTGAAGCTTTCTTT
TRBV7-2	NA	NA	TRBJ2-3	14	CASSLPPLTDTQYF	TGTGCCAGCAGCTTACCCCCGCTCACAGATACGCAGTATTTT
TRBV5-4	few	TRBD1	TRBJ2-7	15	CASFLWGQGLYEQYF	TGTGCCAGCTTCCTGTGGGGACAGGGTCTTTACGAGCAGTACTTC
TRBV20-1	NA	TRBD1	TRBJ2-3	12	CSARARGDTQYF	TGCAGTGCTAGAGCCAGGGGGGATACGCAGTATTTT
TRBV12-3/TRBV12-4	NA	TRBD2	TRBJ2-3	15	CASSRLAAPTDTQYF	TGTGCCAGCAGTAGACTAGCGGCGCCCACAGATACGCAGTATTTT
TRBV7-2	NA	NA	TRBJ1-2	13	CASSPRVGGGYTF	TGTGCCAGCAGTCCCAGGGTCGGAGGAGGCTACACCTTC
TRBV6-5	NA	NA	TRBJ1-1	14	CASRLQGWATEAFF	TGTGCCAGCAGGCTACAGGGTTGGGCCACTGAAGCTTTCTTT
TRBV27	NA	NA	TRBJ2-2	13	CASNSSWYGELFF	TGTGCCAGCAATTCTAGTTGGTACGGGGAGCTGTTTTTT